This is a list of T cell receptor beta chains from one sample in a study of molecular identifiers for immune sequencing clone quantification. MiXCR, run by TCRdb on the PCR reads, gives a single entry per CDR3 protein. The sample contains about 640,000 distinct CDR3 sequences, just under 20% of which appear only once. Sequencing used naive CD8+ T cells from blood, with Jurkat cell RNA spiked in. The receptors come from a human donor in good health. Some libraries in this study had Jurkat cell RNA spiked in. CDR3s leave out the opening cysteine and the closing phenylalanine or tryptophan.

J gene: TRBJ2-7
V gene: TRBV4-3
CDR3 protein: ASSQDRRSPLEQY

J gene: TRBJ2-7
V gene: TRBV30
CDR3 protein: AWSDPLRPGRYERY

J gene: TRBJ1-3
V gene: TRBV27
CDR3 protein: ASWGTGNTIY

J gene: TRBJ2-3
V gene: TRBV11-2
CDR3 protein: ASSLVRGQGTDTQY

J gene: TRBJ1-1
V gene: TRBV29-1
CDR3 protein: SVMEIEAF

J gene: TRBJ1-1
V gene: TRBV18
CDR3 protein: ASSPDRLGQLMNTEAF

J gene: TRBJ2-7
V gene: TRBV28
CDR3 protein: ASSYGVPYEQY

J gene: TRBJ1-1
V gene: TRBV4-1
CDR3 protein: ASSQEKTAGTEAF

J gene: TRBJ2-7
V gene: TRBV11-1
CDR3 protein: ASSHPSYEQY

J gene: TRBJ2-3
V gene: TRBV19
CDR3 protein: ASSFRQSRDTQY

J gene: TRBJ1-2
V gene: TRBV28
CDR3 protein: ASNYPSARGKDGYT

J gene: TRBJ2-1
V gene: TRBV4-1
CDR3 protein: ASSQLSGGGSF

J gene: TRBJ1-1
V gene: TRBV13
CDR3 protein: ASRTMNTEAF

J gene: TRBJ2-4
V gene: TRBV4-1
CDR3 protein: ASSQDITGIKNIQY

J gene: TRBJ2-6
V gene: TRBV19
CDR3 protein: ASEMGTGANVLT

J gene: TRBJ2-2
V gene: TRBV4-2
CDR3 protein: ASSQEGRGQWFGELF

J gene: TRBJ2-7
V gene: TRBV5-1
CDR3 protein: ASSWSVSYEQY

J gene: .
V gene: TRBV2
CDR3 protein: ASSEALGAGGKETQY

J gene: TRBJ2-1
V gene: TRBV12-3/TRBV12-4
CDR3 protein: ASSFTTGWNEQF

J gene: TRBJ1-4
V gene: TRBV16
CDR3 protein: ASSLHRGSDEKLF

J gene: TRBJ2-1
V gene: TRBV4-3
CDR3 protein: ASSQDSGGPNEQF

J gene: TRBJ2-3
V gene: TRBV14
CDR3 protein: ASSHLDPGRPTDTQY

J gene: TRBJ2-5
V gene: TRBV25-1
CDR3 protein: ASGDPQETQY